This passage covers 18 T cell receptor beta chains from one sample sequenced in a study of T-cell memory formation after mild COVID-19. Each CDR3 protein gets one entry after TCRdb re-called the 5' RACE reads with MiXCR. The table lists more than 400,000 distinct CDR3 sequences, about 20% of them singletons. Material for sequencing was PBMCs or a T cell subset sorted from them (not recorded which). These receptors were collected from an adult woman who had mild COVID-19 (a few samples of this study predate the infection). Cell type and time point are not known.

This clonotype has a count of ten or more. The V call is TRBV6-1, the J call TRBJ2-3, with no clear D. In germline, CDR1 is MNHNS, CDR2 SASEGT. There are 14 residues in the CDR3. Trimming cost V 5 bases and J 6 bases, with 15 bases left between them. In DNA, the CDR3 is TGTGCCAGCAGTCCCGACCCTATAGGGGATACGCAGTATTTT. As protein: CASSPDPIGDTQYF.

The chain combines TRBV12-3 or TRBV12-4 with TRBJ2-7; 9 nucleotides match TRBD2. V lost 6 bases, J lost 7 bases, and 13 bases stayed unmatched. This CDR3 has 15 residues. The CDR3 spells CASSRGLAFAWEQYF. CDR3 nucleotide sequence: TGTGCCAGCAGCCGTGGACTAGCGTTTGCCTGGGAGCAGTACTTC.

The chain recombines TRBV7-3 with TRBJ2-2; D not resolved. From germline, CDR1 is SGHTA and CDR2 FQGTGA. Trimming shortened V by 5 bases and J by 8 bases, and 6 bases separated the two germline ends. CDR3 size: 11 residues. CDR3 amino acids: CASSNGGELFF. The CDR3 region has the DNA TGTGCCAGCAGCAATGGGGGGGAGCTGTTTTTT. The whole variable domain, filled in from reference TRBV7-3 and TRBJ2-2, reads GAGVSQTPSNKVTEKGKYVELRCDPISGHTALYWYRQSLGQGPEFLIYFQGTGAADDSGLPNDRFFAVRPEGSVSTLKIQRTERGDSAVYLCASSNGGELFFGEGSRLTVL.

V is TRBV20-1 and J is TRBJ2-1; 9 nucleotides agree with TRBD2. The CDR3 is 16 amino acids. Germline V gene sequence: CDR1 DFQATT, CDR2 SNEGSKA (reference sequence). The V gene end was trimmed by 2 bases and the J gene end by 8 bases; junction bases not matched to a gene: 13. The CDR3 reads CSARPYLAGRLDEQFF. The CDR3, as DNA: TGCAGTGCTAGACCCTACCTAGCGGGAAGGTTGGATGAGCAGTTCTTC.

The chain recombines TRBV19 with TRBJ2-1; 9 nucleotides match TRBD2. The CDR3 loop spans 19 amino acids. The germline gives CDR1 LNHDA, CDR2 SQIVND (reference sequence). The J segment lost 0 bases and the V segment lost 4 bases, leaving 13 bases of the junction unmatched. The CDR3: CASSKASGTAMSSYNEQFF. Written as DNA, the CDR3 is TGTGCCAGTAGTAAGGCTAGCGGGACCGCAATGAGCTCCTACAATGAGCAGTTCTTC. Based on the CDR3 plus reference TRBV19 and TRBJ2-1, the full variable domain is DGGITQSPKYLFRKEGQNVTLSCEQNLNHDAMYWYRQDPGQGLRLIYYSQIVNDFQKGDIAEGYSVSREKKESFPLTVTSAQKNPTAFYLCASSKASGTAMSSYNEQFFGPGTRLTVL.

This chain uses TRBV18 with TRBJ2-7; maybe TRBD1 (6 bases). There are 14 residues in the CDR3. The germline V and J ends were trimmed by 3 bases and 2 bases, with 11 bases remaining between them. Germline V gene data show CDR1 as KGHSH and CDR2 as LQKENI. CDR3 in amino acids: CASSPTTGAYEQYF. Written as DNA, the CDR3 is TGTGCCAGCTCACCCACGACAGGAGCCTACGAGCAGTACTTC.

Ten or more counts support this clonotype. V and J are TRBV5-6 and TRBJ1-2; a weak D match, TRBD1 (6 bases). The germline CDR1 and CDR2 sequences are SGHDT and YYEEEE. CDR3 size: 13 residues. The V gene lost 0 bases and the J gene lost 4 bases, with 7 bases spanning the gap. This CDR3 is CASSLDRVYGYTF. CDR3 nucleotide sequence: TGTGCCAGCAGCTTGGACAGGGTCTATGGCTACACCTTC.

The rearrangement links TRBV7-6 to TRBJ2-7; 8 nucleotides align to TRBD1. This CDR3 contains 15 residues. The ends lost 2 bases at V and 5 bases at J; junction bases unmatched: 8. Germline V gene data show CDR1 as SGHVS and CDR2 as FNYEAQ. The CDR3 spells CASSLSRTGSHEQYF. CDR3 DNA sequence: TGTGCCAGCAGCTTATCTAGGACAGGGTCTCACGAGCAGTACTTC.

V is TRBV5-1 and J is TRBJ2-7; TRBD1 matches at 8 bases. CDR1 and CDR2 (germline): SGHRS, YFSETQ. The CDR3 consists of 14 residues. J gave up 5 bases and V 5 bases, and 9 bases lay outside the gene matches. CDR3 DNA: TGCGCCAGCAGACACCAACGGACAGGGAACGAGCAGTACTTC. This gives the protein CASRHQRTGNEQYF. The full variable domain, its missing parts supplied by reference TRBV5-1 and TRBJ2-7, is KAGVTQTPRYLIKTRGQQVTLSCSPISGHRSVSWYQQTPGQGLQFLFEYFSETQRNKGNFPGRFSGRQFSNSRSEMNVSTLELGDSALYLCASRHQRTGNEQYFGPGTRLTVT.

The J gene is TRBJ2-1, the V gene TRBV10-3, with TRBD1 matching over 8 bases. With V trimmed by 7 bases and J by 7 bases, 6 bases remained unmatched. The CDR3 consists of 13 residues. Looked up from germline, CDR1 is ENHRY and CDR2 is SYGVKD. The CDR3 protein is CAIKTGVGNEQFF. In DNA form, the CDR3 reads TGTGCCATCAAGACAGGGGTTGGTAATGAGCAGTTCTTC.

This clonotype was seen only once. V and J are TRBV6-4 and TRBJ2-1; 11 bases match TRBD2. The CDR3 loop spans 16 amino acids. CDR1 MRHNA and CDR2 SNTAGT come from the germline V gene. Germline trimming cut 0 bases from V and 8 bases from J; bases unmatched to any gene: 6. This chain's CDR3 is CASSDSKTSGIDEQFF. CDR3 in DNA: TGTGCCAGCAGTGACTCGAAGACTAGCGGGATTGATGAGCAGTTCTTC.

The chain has TRBV6-1 and TRBJ2-3, with D unresolved. Trimming left V 6 bases short and J 5 bases short, with 12 bases between. In germline, CDR1 is MNHNS, CDR2 SASEGT. This CDR3 is 13 amino acids long. CDR3 sequence reads: CASRVVGGDTQYF. DNA of the CDR3: TGTGCCAGCAGGGTGGTGGGTGGAGATACGCAGTATTTT.

The gene calls are TRBV4-1 and TRBJ2-7; TRBD1 matches at 9 bases. The J segment lost 3 bases and the V segment lost 4 bases, leaving 10 bases of the junction unmatched. The CDR3 has 16 amino acids. Germline V gene data show CDR1 as MGHRA and CDR2 as YSYEKL. The CDR3 sequence is CASSLQRTGEYYEQYF. The DNA of the CDR3 is TGCGCCAGCAGCCTCCAACGGACAGGGGAGTACTACGAGCAGTACTTC.

This clonotype showed up just a few times. The V gene is TRBV5-1, the J gene TRBJ2-2, with D possibly being TRBD1 (6 bases). Germline loops: CDR1 SGHRS, CDR2 YFSETQ. Between the trimmed V and J ends, which lost 4 bases and 7 bases, there was a span of 20 bases. The CDR3 runs 16 residues. CDR3 DNA sequence: TGCGCCAGCAGCCCTGTGGGCTACAGGGCTCGCGGGGAGCTGTTTTTT. It yields the protein CASSPVGYRARGELFF.

In DNA, the CDR3 is TGTGCCAGCAGGAGACTACTAGCGGCTAGCACAGATACGCAGTATTTT. Its translation is CASRRLLAASTDTQYF. The rearrangement joins TRBV6-5 to TRBJ2-3; 8 nucleotides line up with TRBD2. This CDR3 has 16 amino acids. The germline V gene has CDR1 MNHEY and CDR2 SVGAGI. V dropped 6 bases and J dropped 0; count of bases not matched to a gene: 8.

V gene TRBV7-9 combines with J gene TRBJ1-4; 9 bases line up with TRBD1. The trim removed 4 bases at V and 7 bases at J, leaving 10 bases unmatched. The germline V gene has CDR1 SEHNR and CDR2 FQNEAQ (reference sequence). This CDR3 spans 16 amino acids. The chain's CDR3 is CASSSIQTGGSEKLFF. CDR3 nucleotide sequence: TGTGCCAGCAGCTCTATCCAGACAGGGGGAAGTGAAAAACTGTTTTTT.

The J gene is TRBJ2-3, the V gene TRBV12-3 or TRBV12-4, with TRBD2 identical over 13 bases. CDR3 size: 17 residues. V lost 6 bases and J lost 3; bases outside the gene matches: 9. The chain's CDR3 is CASSPSSLAGGTDTQYF. CDR3 bases: TGTGCCAGCAGCCCCTCCTCACTAGCGGGGGGGACAGATACGCAGTATTTT.

This clonotype was found a few times. This chain connects TRBV20-1 to TRBJ2-7; TRBD1 matches 9 bases. V lost 3 bases to trimming and J lost 4 bases; unmatched junction nucleotides: 7. In germline, CDR1 is DFQATT, CDR2 SNEGSKA (reference sequence). This CDR3 spans 14 amino acids. CDR3 sequence (DNA): TGCAGTGCTAGGCCCACAGGGGGCCATTACGAGCAGTACTTC. Translating it yields CSARPTGGHYEQYF.